Shown below are 9 T cell receptor beta chains from a single sample sequenced in a study of cytomegalovirus exposure and HLA in healthy donors. Primers: 60 Vbeta forward and 13 Jbeta reverse. The table came from immunoSEQ multiplex PCR; TCRdb's copy has only in-frame clones and leaves some out. In the table there are around 160,000 clones, 60% to 85% of which are singletons. Sequenced input: PBMCs. Receptors originate from a man aged 40-49 years in good health and CMV-seropositive.

This clone was counted a few times. The V and J genes are TRBV29-1 and TRBJ1-1, with a weak D call TRBD1 (6 bases). Germline V gene data show CDR1 as SQVTM and CDR2 as ANQGSEA. CDR3 length equals 13 residues. The ends were cut back, 4 bases at V and 6 bases at J, with 15 bases in the middle. The CDR3 loop is CSVAPYRVPEAFF. CDR3 coding DNA: TGCAGCGTTGCCCCATACAGGGTACCTGAAGCTTTCTTT. Drawing the rest from reference TRBV29-1 and TRBJ1-1, the complete variable domain is SAVISQKPSRDICQRGTSLTIQCQVDSQVTMMFWYRQQPGQSLTLIATANQGSEATYESGFVIDKFPISRPNLTFSTLTVSNMSPEDSSIYLCSVAPYRVPEAFFGQGTRLTVV.

V and J are TRBV4-1 and TRBJ1-6; D unclear. V was clipped by 0 bases and J by 1 base, with 7 bases between them. CDR1 and CDR2 from the germline V gene are MGHRA and YSYEKL. This CDR3 spans 16 amino acids. CDR3 residues: CASSQEPSSYNSPLHF. CDR3 coding DNA: TGCGCCAGCAGCCAAGAACCGAGTTCCTATAATTCACCCCTCCACTTT.

DNA for the CDR3: TGCGCCAGCAGTTATCAGGGGACGTCTAGCACAGATACGCAGTATTTT. Translated: CASSYQGTSSTDTQYF. This rearrangement joins TRBV5-1 to TRBJ2-3; D is possibly TRBD1 (6 bases). V was shortened by 5 bases and J by 0 bases, with 16 bases between the two germline ends. Looked up from germline, CDR1 is SGHRS and CDR2 is YFSETQ. The CDR3 totals 16 residues.

In nucleotides, the CDR3 is TGTGCCAGCAGCCACTCGGGACTAGCGGGCCCCTTGGACGAGCAGTACTTC. Its protein product is CASSHSGLAGPLDEQYF. The chain links TRBV7-2 to TRBJ2-7; 12 bases map to TRBD2. The V gene's germline CDR1 is SGHTA and CDR2 FQGNSA. The CDR3 consists of 17 residues. Unmatched junction bases numbered 13, after V lost 5 bases and J lost 5 bases.

This chain joins TRBV9 and TRBJ2-3, with 7 bases lining up with TRBD2. This CDR3 spans 15 amino acids. V lost 4 bases and J lost 4; bases outside the gene matches: 9. The germline CDR1 and CDR2 sequences are SGDLS and YYNGEE. In nucleotides, the CDR3 is TGTGCCAGCAGCCCCCGGGGTAGCGGGCCAGATACGCAGTATTTT. Translated, it gives CASSPRGSGPDTQYF.

The V gene is TRBV7-3, the J gene TRBJ2-1; 14 bases are a match to TRBD2. The CDR3 runs 14 residues. V trimming: 5 bases; J trimming: 12 bases; junction bases outside the gene matches: 6. Germline loops: CDR1 SGHTA, CDR2 FQGTGA. The chain's CDR3 is CASSPTSGGAAQFF. DNA of the CDR3: TGTGCCAGCAGCCCGACTAGCGGGGGGGCAGCGCAGTTCTTC.

The chain combines TRBV12-5 with TRBJ2-7; 8 bases agree with TRBD2. J lost 2 bases, V lost 4 bases, and 16 bases had no gene match. The germline CDR1 and CDR2 sequences are LGHNT and FRNRAP. This CDR3 has 18 residues. The chain's CDR3 is CASGSPSTGTRITYEQYF. In nucleotides, the CDR3 is TGTGCTAGTGGTTCGCCGTCTACCGGGACTAGAATCACCTACGAGCAGTACTTC.

The rearrangement links TRBV27 to TRBJ2-1; TRBD2 might be the D (5 bases). The ends were cut back, 3 bases at V and 1 base at J, with 10 bases in the middle. The CDR3 loop spans 15 amino acids. Germline assignment: CDR1 MNHEY and CDR2 SMNVEV (reference sequence). The DNA for the CDR3 is TGTGCCAGCAGTTTTTACCGGGAATCCTACAATGAGCAGTTCTTC. Its translation: CASSFYRESYNEQFF.

This clone has more than one count but fewer than ten. This chain joins TRBV6-1 and TRBJ2-7; the match to TRBD1 covers 9 bases. Germline V gives CDR1 MNHNS, CDR2 SASEGT. J was trimmed by 7 bases and V by 7 bases; bases with no gene match: 11. The CDR3 has 14 amino acids. The CDR3 DNA sequence: TGTGCCAGCATACCACAGGGGGCGGTGGGGGAGCAGTACTTC. As protein: CASIPQGAVGEQYF.